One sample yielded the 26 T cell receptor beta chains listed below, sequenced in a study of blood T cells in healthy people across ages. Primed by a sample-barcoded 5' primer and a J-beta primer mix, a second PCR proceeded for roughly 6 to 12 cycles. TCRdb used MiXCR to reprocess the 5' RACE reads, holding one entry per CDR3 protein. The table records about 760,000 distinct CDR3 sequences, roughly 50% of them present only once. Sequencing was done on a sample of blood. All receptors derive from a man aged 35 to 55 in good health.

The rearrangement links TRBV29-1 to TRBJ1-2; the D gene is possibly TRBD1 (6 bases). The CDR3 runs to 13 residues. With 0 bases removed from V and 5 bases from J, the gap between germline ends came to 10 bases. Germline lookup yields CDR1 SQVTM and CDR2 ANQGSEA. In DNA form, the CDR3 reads TGCAGCGTTGAAGATAGGACAGCGTATGGCTACACCTTC. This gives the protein CSVEDRTAYGYTF.

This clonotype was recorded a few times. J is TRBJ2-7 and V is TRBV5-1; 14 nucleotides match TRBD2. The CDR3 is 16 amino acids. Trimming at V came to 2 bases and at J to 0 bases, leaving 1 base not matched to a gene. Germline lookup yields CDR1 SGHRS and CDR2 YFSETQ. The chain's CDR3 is CASSFGLAGGSYEQYF. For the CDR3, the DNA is TGCGCCAGCAGCTTCGGACTAGCGGGAGGCTCCTACGAGCAGTACTTC.

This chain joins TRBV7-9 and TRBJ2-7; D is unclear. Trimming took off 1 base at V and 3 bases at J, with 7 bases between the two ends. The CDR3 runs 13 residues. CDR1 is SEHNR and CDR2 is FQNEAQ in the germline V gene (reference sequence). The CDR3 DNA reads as TGTGCCAGCAGCTTAGAAATGGTCTACGAGCAGTACTTC. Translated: CASSLEMVYEQYF.

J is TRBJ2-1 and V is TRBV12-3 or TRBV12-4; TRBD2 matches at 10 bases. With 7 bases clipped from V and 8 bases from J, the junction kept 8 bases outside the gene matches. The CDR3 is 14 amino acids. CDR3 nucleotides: TGTGCCAGCACCCACTTAGCGGGGGGCTATGAGCAGTTCTTC. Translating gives CASTHLAGGYEQFF.

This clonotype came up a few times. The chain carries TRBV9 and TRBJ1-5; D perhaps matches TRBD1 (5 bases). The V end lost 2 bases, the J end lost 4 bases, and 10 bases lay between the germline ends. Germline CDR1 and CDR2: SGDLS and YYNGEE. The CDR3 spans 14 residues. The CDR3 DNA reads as TGTGCCAGCAGCGTTGACAGCCGGAATCAGCCCCAGCATTTT. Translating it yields CASSVDSRNQPQHF. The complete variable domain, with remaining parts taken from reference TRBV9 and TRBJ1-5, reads DSGVTQTPKHLITATGQRVTLRCSPRSGDLSVYWYQQSLDQGLQFLIQYYNGEERAKGNILERFSAQQFPDLHSELNLSSLELGDSALYFCASSVDSRNQPQHFGDGTRLSIL.

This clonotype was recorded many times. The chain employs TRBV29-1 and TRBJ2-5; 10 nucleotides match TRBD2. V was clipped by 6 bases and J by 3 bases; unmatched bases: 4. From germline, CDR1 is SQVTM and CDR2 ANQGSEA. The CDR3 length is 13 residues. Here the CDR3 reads CSVNLAGEETQYF. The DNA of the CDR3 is TGCAGCGTGAACCTAGCGGGGGAAGAGACCCAGTACTTC.

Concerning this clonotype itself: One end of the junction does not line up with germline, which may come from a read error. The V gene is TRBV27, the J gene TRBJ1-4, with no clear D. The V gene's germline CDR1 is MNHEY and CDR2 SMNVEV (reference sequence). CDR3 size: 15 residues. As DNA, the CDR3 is TGCGCCAGCAGTTTCATGCGGACCCGGAGTGAAAAACTGTTTTTT. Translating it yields CASSFMRTRSEKLFF.

The CDR3 sequence: CAWGGGGEQFF. The CDR3, as DNA: TGTGCCTGGGGAGGTGGGGGTGAGCAGTTCTTC. The chain combines TRBV30 with TRBJ2-1; D is perhaps TRBD1 or TRBD2 (5 bases each). Germline CDR1 is GTSNPN and CDR2 is SVGIG (reference sequence). This CDR3 is built from 11 residues. The V gene lost 5 bases and the J gene lost 9 bases, with 11 bases spanning the gap.

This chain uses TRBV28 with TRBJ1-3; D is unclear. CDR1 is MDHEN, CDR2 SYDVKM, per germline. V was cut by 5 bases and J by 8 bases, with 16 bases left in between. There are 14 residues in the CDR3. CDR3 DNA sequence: TGTGCCAGCAGTCACTACCGGGAGTTGGACACCATATATTTT. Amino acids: CASSHYRELDTIYF.

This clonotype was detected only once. This CDR3 is CSAPGLLRRDGSYEQYF. The DNA for the CDR3 is TGCAGTGCTCCCGGGCTGTTGAGACGGGACGGCTCCTACGAGCAGTACTTC. This rearrangement joins TRBV20-1 to TRBJ2-7; either TRBD1 or TRBD2 may supply D (5 bases each). The V end was cut by 5 bases, the J end by 0 bases, with 23 bases between. CDR1 and CDR2 (germline): DFQATT, SNEGSKA (reference sequence). The CDR3 loop spans 17 amino acids.

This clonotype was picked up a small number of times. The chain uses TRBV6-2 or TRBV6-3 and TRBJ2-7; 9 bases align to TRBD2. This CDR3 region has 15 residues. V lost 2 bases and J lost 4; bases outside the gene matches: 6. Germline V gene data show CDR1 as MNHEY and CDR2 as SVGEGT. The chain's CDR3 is CASSYGQREEYEQYF. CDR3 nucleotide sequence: TGTGCCAGCAGTTACGGACAGCGGGAGGAATACGAGCAGTACTTC.

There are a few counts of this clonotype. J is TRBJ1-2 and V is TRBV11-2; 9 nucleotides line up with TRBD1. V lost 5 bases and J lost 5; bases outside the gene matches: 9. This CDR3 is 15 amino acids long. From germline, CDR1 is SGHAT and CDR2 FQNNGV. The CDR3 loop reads CASSPTQGASYGYTF. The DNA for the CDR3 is TGTGCCAGCAGCCCGACACAGGGGGCGAGTTATGGCTACACCTTC.

CDR3 region: CASSPERIVDGYEQFF. DNA of the CDR3: TGTGCCAGCAGTCCGGAACGAATAGTCGACGGGTATGAGCAGTTCTTC. The chain has TRBV27 and TRBJ2-1; no clear D gene. The V end lost 5 bases, the J end lost 8 bases, and 22 bases lay between the germline ends. CDR1 and CDR2 (germline): MNHEY, SMNVEV (reference sequence). The CDR3 extends over 16 amino acids.

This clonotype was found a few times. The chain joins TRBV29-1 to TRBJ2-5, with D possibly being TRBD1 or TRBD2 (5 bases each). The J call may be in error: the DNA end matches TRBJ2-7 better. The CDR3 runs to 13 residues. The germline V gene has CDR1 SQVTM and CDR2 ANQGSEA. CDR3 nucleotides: TGCAGCGTTGGCCTCGGGGCTGCAGGCGAGCAGTACTTC. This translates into CSVGLGAAGEQYF.

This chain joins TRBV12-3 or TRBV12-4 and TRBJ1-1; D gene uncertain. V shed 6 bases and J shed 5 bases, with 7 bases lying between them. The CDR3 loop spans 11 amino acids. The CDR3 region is CASRPGTEAFF. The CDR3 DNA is TGTGCCAGCAGACCTGGGACTGAAGCTTTCTTT.

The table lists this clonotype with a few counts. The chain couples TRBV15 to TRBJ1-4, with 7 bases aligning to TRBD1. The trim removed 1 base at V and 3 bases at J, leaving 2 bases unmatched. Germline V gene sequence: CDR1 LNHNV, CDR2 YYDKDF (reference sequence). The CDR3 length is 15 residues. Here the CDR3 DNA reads TGTGCCACCAGCAGAGTGACAGGGTCTAATGAAAAACTGTTTTTT. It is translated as CATSRVTGSNEKLFF.

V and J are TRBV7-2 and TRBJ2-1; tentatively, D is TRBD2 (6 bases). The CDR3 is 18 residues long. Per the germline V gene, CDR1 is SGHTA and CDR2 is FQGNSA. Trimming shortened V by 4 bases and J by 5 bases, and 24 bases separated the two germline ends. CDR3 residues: CASSSTTALGRLDNEQFF. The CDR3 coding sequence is TGTGCCAGCAGCTCAACCACGGCGTTGGGTAGACTAGACAATGAGCAGTTCTTC.

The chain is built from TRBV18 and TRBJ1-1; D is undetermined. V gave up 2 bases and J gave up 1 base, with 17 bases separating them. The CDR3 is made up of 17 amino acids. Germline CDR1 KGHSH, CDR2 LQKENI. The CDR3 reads CASSPTSRFQGNTEAFF. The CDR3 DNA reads TGTGCCAGCTCACCAACATCCAGGTTCCAAGGGAACACTGAAGCTTTCTTT.

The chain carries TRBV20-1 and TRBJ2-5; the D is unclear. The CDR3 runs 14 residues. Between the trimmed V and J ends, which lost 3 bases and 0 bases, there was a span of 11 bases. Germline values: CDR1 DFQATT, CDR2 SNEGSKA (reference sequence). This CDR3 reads CSASSSIYQETQYF. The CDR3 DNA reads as TGCAGTGCTAGTTCCAGCATTTACCAAGAGACCCAGTACTTC.

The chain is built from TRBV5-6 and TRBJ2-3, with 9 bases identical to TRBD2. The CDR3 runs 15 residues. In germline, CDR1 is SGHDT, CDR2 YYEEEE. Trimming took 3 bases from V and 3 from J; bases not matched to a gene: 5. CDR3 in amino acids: CASSCELAGTDTQYF. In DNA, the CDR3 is TGTGCCAGCAGCTGCGAGCTAGCGGGGACAGATACGCAGTATTTT.

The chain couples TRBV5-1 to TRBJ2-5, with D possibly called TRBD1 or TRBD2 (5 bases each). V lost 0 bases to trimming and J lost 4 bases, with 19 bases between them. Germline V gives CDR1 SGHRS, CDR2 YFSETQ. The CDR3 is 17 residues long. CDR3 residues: CASSLAPLGPSTETQYF. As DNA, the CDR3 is TGCGCCAGCAGCTTGGCCCCTTTGGGACCATCAACAGAGACCCAGTACTTC.

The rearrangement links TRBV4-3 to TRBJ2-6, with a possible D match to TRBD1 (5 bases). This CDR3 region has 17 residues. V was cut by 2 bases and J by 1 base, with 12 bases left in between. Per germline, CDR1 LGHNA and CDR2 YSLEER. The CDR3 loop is CASSQRQGLSGANVLTF. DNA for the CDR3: TGCGCCAGCAGCCAAAGGCAGGGCTTATCTGGGGCCAACGTCCTGACTTTC.

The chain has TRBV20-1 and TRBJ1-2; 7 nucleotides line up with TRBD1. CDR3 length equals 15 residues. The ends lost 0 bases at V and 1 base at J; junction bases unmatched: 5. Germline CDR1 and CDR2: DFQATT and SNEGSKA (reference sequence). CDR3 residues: CSARDGGGLNYGYTF. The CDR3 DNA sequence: TGCAGTGCTAGAGATGGAGGGGGCCTTAACTATGGCTACACCTTC.

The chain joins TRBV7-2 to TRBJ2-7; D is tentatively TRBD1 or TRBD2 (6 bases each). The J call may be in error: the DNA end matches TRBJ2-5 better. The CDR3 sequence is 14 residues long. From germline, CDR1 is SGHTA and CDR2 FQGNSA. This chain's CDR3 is CASTPLAGAETQYF. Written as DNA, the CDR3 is TGTGCCAGCACCCCACTAGCAGGGGCGGAGACCCAGTACTTC.

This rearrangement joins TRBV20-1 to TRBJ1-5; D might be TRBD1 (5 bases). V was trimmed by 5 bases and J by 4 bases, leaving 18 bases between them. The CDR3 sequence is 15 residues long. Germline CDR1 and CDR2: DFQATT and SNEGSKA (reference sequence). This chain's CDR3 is CSAAGVGVANQPQHF. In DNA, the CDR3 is TGCAGTGCTGCGGGTGTGGGGGTGGCAAATCAGCCCCAGCATTTT.

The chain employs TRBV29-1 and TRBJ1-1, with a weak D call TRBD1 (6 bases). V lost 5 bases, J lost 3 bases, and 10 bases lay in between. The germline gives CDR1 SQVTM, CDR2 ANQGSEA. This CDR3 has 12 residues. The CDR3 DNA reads TGCAGCGTTCAGGCAGGGGACACTGAAGCTTTCTTT. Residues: CSVQAGDTEAFF.